The clone carrying this T cell receptor (beta chain) was found many times. The target antigen is unknown. The sample originates from a study of T-cell reconstitution after alpha-beta-depleted transplantation in children. This sample's TCRbeta library carried unique molecular identifier barcodes. TCRdb ran MiXCR on the PCR reads and lists one entry per CDR3 protein. The table has 60,000 to 70,000 distinct CDR3 sequences, just under 5% seen once. Study-wide results and limits: Reportedly, alpha-beta T cells present about two months post-transplant originated from several hundred expanded clones of graft origin. After transplant, high TCRbeta diversity at day 60 in some patients arose from surviving recipient T cells and thymic progenitors. One year after transplant, T-cell counts and diversity came mostly from newly produced T cells.

The CDR3 is made up of 18 amino acids. Losses at the gene ends were 4 bases for V and 3 bases for J; bases not matched to a gene: 15. The germline V gene has CDR1 SGHRS and CDR2 YFSETQ. The clonotype was recovered from a boy under three years old who had a stem cell transplant for acute myeloid leukemia, so the T cells may come from the graft donor. Sequencing used PBMCs, mostly from graft donor cells, obtained 180 days after TCRalphabeta/CD19-depleted stem cell transplant. The genes are TRBV5-1 and TRBJ2-2; 7 nucleotides match TRBD1. The DNA of the CDR3 is TGCGCCAGCAGCACAACCCTACGGACAGGCTGGTACACCGGGGAGCTGTTTTTT. This encodes CASSTTLRTGWYTGELFF. Combining the CDR3 with reference TRBV5-1 and TRBJ2-2 gives the whole variable domain KAGVTQTPRYLIKTRGQQVTLSCSPISGHRSVSWYQQTPGQGLQFLFEYFSETQRNKGNFPGRFSGRQFSNSRSEMNVSTLELGDSALYLCASSTTLRTGWYTGELFFGEGSRLTVL.